This T cell receptor beta chain emerged from a study of response to subunit inactivated influenza vaccine. This clonotype was counted at least ten times. Antigen specificity is unknown. TCRdb independently ran MiXCR on the RT-PCR reads; one entry per CDR3 protein. The sample has 150,000 to 200,000 distinct CDR3 sequences, 11% seen once. The study, taken as a whole, reports: The authors put forward the suggestion that each seasonal influenza vaccination may bring in only a limited number of new T cells.

Sequenced material: non-naive T cells sorted from PBMCs, taken roughly 6 weeks after vaccination. The TCR sequence derives from a man aged 50-59 years who received an inactivated influenza vaccine.

The CDR3 loop reads CASSLGTGTGYTF. Here the CDR3 DNA reads TGTGCCAGCAGCTTGGGGACAGGGACTGGCTACACCTTC. V is TRBV5-6 and J is TRBJ1-2, with 8 bases matching TRBD1. Germline assignment: CDR1 SGHDT and CDR2 YYEEEE. This CDR3 spans 13 amino acids. V shed 0 bases, J shed 7 bases, and the junction held 2 bases outside the gene matches.